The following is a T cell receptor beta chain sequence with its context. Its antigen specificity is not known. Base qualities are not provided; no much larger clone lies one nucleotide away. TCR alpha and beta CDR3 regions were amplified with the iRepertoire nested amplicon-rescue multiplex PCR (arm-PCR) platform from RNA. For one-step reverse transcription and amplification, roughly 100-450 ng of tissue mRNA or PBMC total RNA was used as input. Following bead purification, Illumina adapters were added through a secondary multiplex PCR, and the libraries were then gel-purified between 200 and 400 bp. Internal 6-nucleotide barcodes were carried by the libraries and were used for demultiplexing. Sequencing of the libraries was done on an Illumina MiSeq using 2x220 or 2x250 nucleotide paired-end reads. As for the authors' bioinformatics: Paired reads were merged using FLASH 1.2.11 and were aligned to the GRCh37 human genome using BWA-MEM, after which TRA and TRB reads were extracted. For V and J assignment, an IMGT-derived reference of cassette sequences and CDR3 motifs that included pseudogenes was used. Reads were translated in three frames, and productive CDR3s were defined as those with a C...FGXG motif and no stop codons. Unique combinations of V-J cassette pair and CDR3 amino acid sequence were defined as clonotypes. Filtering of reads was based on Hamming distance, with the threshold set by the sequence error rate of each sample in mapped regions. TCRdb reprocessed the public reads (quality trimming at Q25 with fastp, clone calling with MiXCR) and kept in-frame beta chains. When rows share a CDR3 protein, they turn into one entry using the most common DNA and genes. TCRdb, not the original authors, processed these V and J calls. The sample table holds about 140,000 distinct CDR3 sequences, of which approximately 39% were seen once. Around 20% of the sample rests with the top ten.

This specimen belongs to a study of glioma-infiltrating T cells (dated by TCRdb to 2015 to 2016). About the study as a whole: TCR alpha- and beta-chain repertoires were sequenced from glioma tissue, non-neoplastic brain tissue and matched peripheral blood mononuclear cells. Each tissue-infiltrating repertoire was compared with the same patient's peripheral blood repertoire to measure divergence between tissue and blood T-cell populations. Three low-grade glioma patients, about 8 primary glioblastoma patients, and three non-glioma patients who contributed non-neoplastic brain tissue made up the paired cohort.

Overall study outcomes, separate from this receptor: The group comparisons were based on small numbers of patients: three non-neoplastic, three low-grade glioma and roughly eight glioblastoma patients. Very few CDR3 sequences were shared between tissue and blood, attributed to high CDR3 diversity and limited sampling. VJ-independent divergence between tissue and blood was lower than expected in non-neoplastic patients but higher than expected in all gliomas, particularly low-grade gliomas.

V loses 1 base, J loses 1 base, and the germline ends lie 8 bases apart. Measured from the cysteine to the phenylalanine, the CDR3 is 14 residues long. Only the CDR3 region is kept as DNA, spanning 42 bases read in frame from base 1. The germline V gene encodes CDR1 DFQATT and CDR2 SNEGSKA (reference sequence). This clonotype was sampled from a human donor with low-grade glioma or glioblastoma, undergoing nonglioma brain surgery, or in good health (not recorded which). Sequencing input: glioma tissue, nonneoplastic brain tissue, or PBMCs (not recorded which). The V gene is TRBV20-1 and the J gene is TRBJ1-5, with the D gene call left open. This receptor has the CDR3 CSARGGGSNQPQHF. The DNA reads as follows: TGCAGTGCTAGAGGGGGAGGGAGCAATCAGCCCCAGCATTTT.